Listed below are T cell receptor beta chains from one sample, sequenced in a study of human T cells and chemical hapten exposure. TCRdb processed the RACE reads anew with MiXCR; each CDR3 protein has one entry. Of approximately 97,000 distinct CDR3 sequences in the sample, roughly a quarter were seen once. Sequenced here: whole blood, sampled in connection with sensitization to the hapten diphenylcyclopropenone (DPC). The source is a man aged 35-49 years with alopecia areata. Some clones in this sample may be carry-over from other donors' samples. Both conserved end residues are part of each CDR3. Each record gives: D gene, J gene, V gene, clone size, CDR3 protein, CDR3 DNA. The D gene is left open where the match is weak. Clone size is given for some rows only: seen once, a few or many times, or a class if the clone is expanded.

. | TRBJ2-2 | TRBV28 | few | CASSLAETNTGELFF | TGTGCCAGCAGTTTAGCGGAGACGAACACCGGGGAGCTGTTTTTT
TRBD1 | TRBJ2-5 | TRBV28 | . | CASSLGTLGDRVKGDQETQYF | TGTGCCAGTTCATTGGGGACCCTGGGGGACAGGGTTAAGGGGGACCAAGAGACCCAGTACTTC
TRBD2 | TRBJ2-7 | TRBV3-1 | . | CASSQPLAGGFYEQYF | TGTGCCAGCAGCCAACCACTAGCGGGAGGGTTCTACGAGCAGTACTTC
. | TRBJ2-7 | TRBV20-1 | few | CSVPSGSYEQYF | TGCAGTGTACCCAGCGGGTCCTACGAGCAGTACTTC
. | TRBJ2-5 | TRBV20-1 | once | CSATRWKRETQYF | TGCAGTGCTACCAGATGGAAGCGGGAGACCCAGTACTTC
. | TRBJ2-5 | TRBV5-6 | . | CASSPPGVQETQYF | TGTGCCAGCAGCCCGCCGGGAGTCCAGGAGACCCAGTACTTC
. | TRBJ2-7 | TRBV20-1 | few | CRSGDQLPYEQYF | TGCAGATCGGGGGACCAATTACCCTACGAGCAGTACTTC
. | TRBJ1-1 | TRBV12-3/TRBV12-4 | many | CASSKNTEAFF | TGTGCCAGCAGTAAGAACACTGAAGCTTTCTTT
. | TRBJ1-6 | TRBV7-6 | . | CASSPDTRSPLHF | TGTGCCAGCAGCCCTGACACCCGATCACCCCTCCACTTT
TRBD2 | TRBJ2-1 | TRBV20-1 | . | CSADGLDRFYNEQFF | TGCAGTGCAGACGGACTAGACCGCTTCTACAATGAGCAGTTCTTC
TRBD1 | TRBJ2-1 | TRBV9 | . | CASSVGGGGRSSLGNEQFF | TGTGCCAGCAGCGTAGGAGGGGGCGGACGATCATCATTGGGGAATGAGCAGTTCTTC
. | TRBJ2-1 | TRBV5-1 | . | CASSLEEVAAGNEQFF | TGCGCCAGCAGCTTGGAAGAGGTAGCGGCCGGCAATGAGCAGTTCTTC
. | TRBJ2-3 | TRBV28 | few | CASSSGGKLTDTQYF | TGTGCCAGTTCCTCCGGGGGTAAACTCACAGATACGCAGTATTTT
TRBD2 | TRBJ2-7 | TRBV25-1 | . | CASSVTSGLSYEQYF | TGTGCCAGCAGTGTTACTAGCGGGCTTTCCTACGAGCAGTACTTC
. | TRBJ1-6 | TRBV5-6 | . | CASSLPGQGNSPLHF | TGTGCCAGCAGCCTCCCAGGGCAGGGTAATTCACCCCTCCACTTT
. | TRBJ2-4 | TRBV20-1 | . | CSARPPTGAGNIQYF | TGCAGTGCTAGACCCCCCACGGGAGCAGGAAACATTCAGTACTTC
. | TRBJ2-7 | TRBV12-3/TRBV12-4 | few | CASSLAGGSEQYF | TGTGCCAGCAGTTTAGCGGGAGGTTCGGAGCAGTACTTC
TRBD2 | TRBJ2-1 | TRBV7-9 | . | CASSANGLAAHEQFF | TGTGCCAGCAGTGCAAATGGACTAGCAGCCCATGAGCAGTTCTTC
. | TRBJ1-1 | TRBV20-1 | many | CSARVQYTEAFF | TGCAGTGCTAGAGTACAGTACACTGAAGCTTTCTTT
. | TRBJ1-5 | TRBV12-3/TRBV12-4 | once | CASSFGGGRNQPQHF | TGTGCCAGCAGTTTTGGGGGGGGTCGCAATCAGCCCCAGCATTTT
. | TRBJ2-5 | TRBV5-1 | few | CASSLARAETQYF | TGCGCCAGCAGCTTGGCCCGAGCAGAGACCCAGTACTTC
. | TRBJ2-7 | TRBV28 | few | CASSLQWDYEQYF | TGTGCCAGCAGTCTCCAATGGGATTACGAGCAGTACTTC
. | TRBJ2-3 | TRBV12-3/TRBV12-4 | few | CASSSPLTDTQYF | TGTGCCAGCAGTTCGCCCCTCACAGATACGCAGTATTTT
. | TRBJ2-5 | TRBV27 | . | CASSSYRDRETQYF | TGTGCCAGCAGTTCATACCGGGACCGGGAGACCCAGTACTTC
. | TRBJ1-1 | TRBV3-1 | once | CASSQGKATEAFF | TGTGCCAGCAGCCAAGGCAAGGCCACTGAAGCTTTCTTT